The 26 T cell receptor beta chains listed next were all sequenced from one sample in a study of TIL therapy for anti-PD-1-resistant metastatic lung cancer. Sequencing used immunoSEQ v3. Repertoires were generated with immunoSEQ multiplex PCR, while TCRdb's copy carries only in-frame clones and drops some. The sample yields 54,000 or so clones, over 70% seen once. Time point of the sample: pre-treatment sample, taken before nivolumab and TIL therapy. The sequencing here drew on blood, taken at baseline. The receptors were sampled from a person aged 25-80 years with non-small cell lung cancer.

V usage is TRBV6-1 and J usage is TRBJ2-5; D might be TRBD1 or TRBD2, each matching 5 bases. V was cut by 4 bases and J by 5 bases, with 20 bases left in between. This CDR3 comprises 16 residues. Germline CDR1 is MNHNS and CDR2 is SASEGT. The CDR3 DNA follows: TGTGCCAGCAGTGTGAAAGGGCAGGGAGTAAGGGAGACCCAGTACTTC. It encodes CASSVKGQGVRETQYF.

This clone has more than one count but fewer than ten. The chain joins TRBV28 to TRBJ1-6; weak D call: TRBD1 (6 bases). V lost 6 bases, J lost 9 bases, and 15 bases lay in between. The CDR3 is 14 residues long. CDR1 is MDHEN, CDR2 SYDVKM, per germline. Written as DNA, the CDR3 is TGTGCCAGCAGACCAGGACAGTCCCGTTCACCCCTCCACTTT. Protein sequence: CASRPGQSRSPLHF.

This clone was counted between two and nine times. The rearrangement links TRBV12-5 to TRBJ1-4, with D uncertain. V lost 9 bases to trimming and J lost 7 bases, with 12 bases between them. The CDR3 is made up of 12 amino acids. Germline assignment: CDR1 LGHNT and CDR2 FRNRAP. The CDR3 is CASAYNGEKLFF. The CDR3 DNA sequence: TGTGCTAGCGCCTATAACGGTGAAAAACTGTTTTTT. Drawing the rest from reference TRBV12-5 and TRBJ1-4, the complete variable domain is DARVTQTPRHKVTEMGQEVTMRCQPILGHNTVFWYRQTMMQGLELLAYFRNRAPLDDSGMPKDRFSAEMPDATLATLKIQPSEPRDSAVYFCASAYNGEKLFFGSGTQLSVL.

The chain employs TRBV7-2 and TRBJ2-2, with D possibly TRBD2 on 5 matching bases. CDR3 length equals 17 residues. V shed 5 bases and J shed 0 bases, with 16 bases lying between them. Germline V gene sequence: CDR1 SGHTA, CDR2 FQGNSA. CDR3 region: CASSPSPLATNTGELFF. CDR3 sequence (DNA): TGTGCCAGCAGCCCTTCCCCTTTAGCGACGAACACCGGGGAGCTGTTTTTT.

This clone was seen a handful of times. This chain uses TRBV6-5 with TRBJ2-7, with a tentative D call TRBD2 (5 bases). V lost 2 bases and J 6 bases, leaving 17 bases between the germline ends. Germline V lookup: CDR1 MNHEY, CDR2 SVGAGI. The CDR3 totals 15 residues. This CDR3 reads CASSYELDRGFEQYF. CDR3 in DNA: TGTGCCAGCAGTTACGAGCTTGATCGGGGTTTCGAGCAGTACTTC.

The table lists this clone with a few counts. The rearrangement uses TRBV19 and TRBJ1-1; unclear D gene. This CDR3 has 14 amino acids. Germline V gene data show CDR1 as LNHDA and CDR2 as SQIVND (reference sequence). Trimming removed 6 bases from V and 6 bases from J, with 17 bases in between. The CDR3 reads CASSKTEGWAEAFF. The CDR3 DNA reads TGTGCCAGTAGCAAGACGGAGGGATGGGCTGAAGCTTTCTTT. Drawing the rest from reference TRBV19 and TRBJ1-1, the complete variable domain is DGGITQSPKYLFRKEGQNVTLSCEQNLNHDAMYWYRQDPGQGLRLIYYSQIVNDFQKGDIAEGYSVSREKKESFPLTVTSAQKNPTAFYLCASSKTEGWAEAFFGQGTRLTVV.

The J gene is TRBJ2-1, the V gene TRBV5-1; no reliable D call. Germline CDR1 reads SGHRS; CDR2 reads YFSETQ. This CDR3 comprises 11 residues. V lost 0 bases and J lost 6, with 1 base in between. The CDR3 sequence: CASSLANEQFF. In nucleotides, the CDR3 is TGCGCCAGCAGCTTGGCCAATGAGCAGTTCTTC.

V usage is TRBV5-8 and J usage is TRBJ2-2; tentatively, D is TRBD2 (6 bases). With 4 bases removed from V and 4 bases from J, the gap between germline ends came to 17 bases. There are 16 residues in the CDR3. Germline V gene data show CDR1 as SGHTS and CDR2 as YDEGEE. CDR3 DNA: TGTGCCAGCAGCCCTTATAGCGGAGAGAGCACCGGGGAGCTGTTTTTT. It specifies CASSPYSGESTGELFF. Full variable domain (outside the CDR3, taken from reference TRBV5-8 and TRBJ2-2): EAGVTQSPTHLIKTRGQQATLRCSPISGHTSVYWYQQALGLGLQFLLWYDEGEERNRGNFPPRFSGRQFPNYSSELNVNALELEDSALYLCASSPYSGESTGELFFGEGSRLTVL.

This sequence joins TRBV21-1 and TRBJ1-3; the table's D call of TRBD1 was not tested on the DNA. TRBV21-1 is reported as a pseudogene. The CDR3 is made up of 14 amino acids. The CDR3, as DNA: TGTGCCAGCAGACTGGGACAGGGGGCAAACACCATATATTTT. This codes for CASRLGQGANTIYF.

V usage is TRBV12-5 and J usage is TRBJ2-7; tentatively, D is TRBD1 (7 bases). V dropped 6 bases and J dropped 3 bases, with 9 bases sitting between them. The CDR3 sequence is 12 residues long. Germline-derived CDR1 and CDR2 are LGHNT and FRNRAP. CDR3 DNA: TGTGCTAGTGGGCGGGACAGCTACGAGCAGTACTTC. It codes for CASGRDSYEQYF.

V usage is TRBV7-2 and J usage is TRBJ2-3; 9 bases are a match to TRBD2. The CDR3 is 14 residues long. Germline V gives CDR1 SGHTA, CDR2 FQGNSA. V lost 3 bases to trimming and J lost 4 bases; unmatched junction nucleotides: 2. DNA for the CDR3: TGTGCCAGCAGCTTCACTAGCGGGTCAGATACGCAGTATTTT. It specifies CASSFTSGSDTQYF. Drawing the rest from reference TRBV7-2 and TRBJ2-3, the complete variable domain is GAGVSQSPSNKVTEKGKDVELRCDPISGHTALYWYRQSLGQGLEFLIYFQGNSAPDKSGLPSDRFSAERTGGSVSTLTIQRTQQEDSAVYLCASSFTSGSDTQYFGPGTRLTVL.

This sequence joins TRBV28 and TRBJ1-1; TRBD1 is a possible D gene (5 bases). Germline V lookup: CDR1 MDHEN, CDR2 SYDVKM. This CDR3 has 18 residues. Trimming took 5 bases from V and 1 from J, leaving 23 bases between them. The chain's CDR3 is CASSTGGGDVGGNTEAFF. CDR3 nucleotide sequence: TGTGCCAGCAGTACCGGTGGGGGGGACGTCGGAGGGAACACTGAAGCTTTCTTT.

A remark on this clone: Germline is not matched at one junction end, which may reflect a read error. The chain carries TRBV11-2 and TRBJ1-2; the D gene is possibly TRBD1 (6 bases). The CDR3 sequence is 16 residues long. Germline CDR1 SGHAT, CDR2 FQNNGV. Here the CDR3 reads CASNLGLRGLNYGYTF. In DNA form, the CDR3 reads TGTGCCAGCAACTTAGGGCTCAGGGGACTCAACTATGGCTACACCTTC.

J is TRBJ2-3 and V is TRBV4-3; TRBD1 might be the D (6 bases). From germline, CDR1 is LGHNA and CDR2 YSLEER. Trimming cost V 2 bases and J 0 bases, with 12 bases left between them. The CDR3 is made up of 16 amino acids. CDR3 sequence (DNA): TGCGCCAGCAGCCAATCGGACAGTACTAGCACAGATACGCAGTATTTT. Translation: CASSQSDSTSTDTQYF.

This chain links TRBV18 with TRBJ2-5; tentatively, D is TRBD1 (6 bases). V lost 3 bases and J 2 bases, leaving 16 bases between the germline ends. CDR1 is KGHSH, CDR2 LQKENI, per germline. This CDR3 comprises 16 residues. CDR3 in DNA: TGTGCCAGCTCACCGTCGGGGATACAGGGACAAGAGACCCAGTACTTC. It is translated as CASSPSGIQGQETQYF.

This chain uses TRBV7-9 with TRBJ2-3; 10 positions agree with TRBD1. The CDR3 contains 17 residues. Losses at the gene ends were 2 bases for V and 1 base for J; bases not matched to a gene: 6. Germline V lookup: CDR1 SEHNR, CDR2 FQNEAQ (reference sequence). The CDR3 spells CASSLITGTGGTDTQYF. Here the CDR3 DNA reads TGTGCCAGCAGCTTAATAACCGGGACAGGGGGCACAGATACGCAGTATTTT.

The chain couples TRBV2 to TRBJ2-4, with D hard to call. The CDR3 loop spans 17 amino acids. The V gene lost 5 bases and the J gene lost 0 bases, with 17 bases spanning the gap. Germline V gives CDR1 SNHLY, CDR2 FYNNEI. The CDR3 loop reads CASSLSLYDLAKNIQYF. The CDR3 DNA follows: TGTGCCAGCAGTCTCTCCCTTTACGATCTAGCCAAAAACATTCAGTACTTC. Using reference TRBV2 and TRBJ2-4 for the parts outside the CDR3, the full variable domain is EPEVTQTPSHQVTQMGQEVILRCVPISNHLYFYWYRQILGQKVEFLVSFYNNEISEKSEIFDDQFSVERPDGSNFTLKIRSTKLEDSAMYFCASSLSLYDLAKNIQYFGAGTRLSVL.

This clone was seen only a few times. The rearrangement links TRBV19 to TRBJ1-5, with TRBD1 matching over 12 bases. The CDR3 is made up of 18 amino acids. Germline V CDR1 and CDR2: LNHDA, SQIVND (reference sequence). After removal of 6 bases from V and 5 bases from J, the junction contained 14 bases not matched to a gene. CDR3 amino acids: CASSLTGTGGAEDQPQHF. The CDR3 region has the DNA TGTGCCAGTAGCTTGACCGGGACAGGGGGCGCAGAGGATCAGCCCCAGCATTTT.

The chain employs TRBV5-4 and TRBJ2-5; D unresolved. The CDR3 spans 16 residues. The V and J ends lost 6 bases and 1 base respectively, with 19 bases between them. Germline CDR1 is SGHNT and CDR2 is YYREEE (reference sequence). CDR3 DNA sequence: TGTGCCAGCATCGAAGGACCCTCGGTGGGCCAAGAGACCCAGTACTTC. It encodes CASIEGPSVGQETQYF.

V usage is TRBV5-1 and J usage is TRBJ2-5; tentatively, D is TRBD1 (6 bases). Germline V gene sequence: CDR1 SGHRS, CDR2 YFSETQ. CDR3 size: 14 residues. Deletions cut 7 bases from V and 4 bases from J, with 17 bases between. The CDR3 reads CASLGQTGGETQYF. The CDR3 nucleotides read TGCGCCAGCTTAGGTCAGACAGGAGGAGAGACCCAGTACTTC.

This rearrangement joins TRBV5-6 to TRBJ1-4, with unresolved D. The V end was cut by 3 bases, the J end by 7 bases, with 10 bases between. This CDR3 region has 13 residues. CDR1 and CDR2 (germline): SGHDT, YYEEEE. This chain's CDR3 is CASSSTYTEKLFF. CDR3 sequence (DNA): TGTGCCAGCAGCTCCACCTACACTGAAAAACTGTTTTTT.

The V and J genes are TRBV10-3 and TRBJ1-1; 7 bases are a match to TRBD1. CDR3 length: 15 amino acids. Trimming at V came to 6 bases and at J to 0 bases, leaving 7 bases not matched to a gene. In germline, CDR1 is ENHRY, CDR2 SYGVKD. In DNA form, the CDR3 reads TGTGCCATCAGCGCGACGGACAGGATGAACACTGAAGCTTTCTTT. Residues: CAISATDRMNTEAFF.

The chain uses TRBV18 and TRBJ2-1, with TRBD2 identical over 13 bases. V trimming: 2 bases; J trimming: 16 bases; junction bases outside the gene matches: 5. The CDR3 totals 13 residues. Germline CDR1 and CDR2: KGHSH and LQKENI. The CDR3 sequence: CASSPTGTSGTFF. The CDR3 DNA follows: TGTGCCAGCTCACCAACGGGGACTAGCGGGACATTCTTC. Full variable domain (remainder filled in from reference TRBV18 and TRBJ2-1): NAGVMQNPRHLVRRRGQEARLRCSPMKGHSHVYWYRQLPEEGLKFMVYLQKENIIDESGMPKERFSAEFPKEGPSILRIQQVVRGDSAAYFCASSPTGTSGTFFGPGTRLTVL.

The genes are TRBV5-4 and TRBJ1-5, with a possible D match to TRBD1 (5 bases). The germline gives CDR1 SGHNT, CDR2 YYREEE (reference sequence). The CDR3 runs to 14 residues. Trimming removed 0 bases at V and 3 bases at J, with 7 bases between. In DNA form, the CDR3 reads TGTGCCAGCAGCTTGGTGGGGGACAATCAGCCCCAGCATTTT. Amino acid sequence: CASSLVGDNQPQHF.

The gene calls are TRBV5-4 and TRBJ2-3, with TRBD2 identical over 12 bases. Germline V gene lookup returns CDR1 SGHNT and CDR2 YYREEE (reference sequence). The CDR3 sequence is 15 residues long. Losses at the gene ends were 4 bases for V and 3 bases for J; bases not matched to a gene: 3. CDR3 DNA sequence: TGTGCCAGCAGCGGGGGGACTAGCGGGACAGATACGCAGTATTTT. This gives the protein CASSGGTSGTDTQYF.

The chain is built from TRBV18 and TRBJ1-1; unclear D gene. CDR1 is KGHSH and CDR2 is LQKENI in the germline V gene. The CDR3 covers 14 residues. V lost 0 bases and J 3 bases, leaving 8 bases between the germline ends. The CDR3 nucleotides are TGTGCCAGCTCACCACCCGCGGGGTACACTGAAGCTTTCTTT. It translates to CASSPPAGYTEAFF.